The entry that follows covers one T cell receptor (beta chain) sequence. Antigen unknown. Produced via immunoSEQ multiplex PCR; TCRdb's table is partial and in-frame only. The top ten hold roughly 8% of the sample, which has tens of thousands of clones, roughly 83% seen once. The germline CDR1 and CDR2 sequences are SNHLY and FYNNEI. V dropped 6 bases and J dropped 1 base, with 13 bases sitting between them. This CDR3 has 14 residues. This specimen comes from a study of T cell clones after liver transplantation. Across the whole study: Third-party-reactive TCRbeta sequences from pre-transplant mixed lymphocyte reactions served as antigen-independent comparators. Standard immunosuppression, with no induction, continued until 12-24 months after transplant.

Study-wide points: Post-transplant, graft-donor-reactive CD4 TCRbeta sequences in blood dropped significantly in 5 of 8 subjects.

The sequences come from CD4+ T cells from blood, collected before liver transplant. The rearrangement uses TRBV2 and TRBJ2-7; D unclear. The clonotype was recovered from a human donor who received a liver transplant. The CDR3 nucleotides read TGTGCCAGCAGCTTGGATCGCAGATCCTACGAGCAGTACTTC. It encodes CASSLDRRSYEQYF.